This TCR beta chain was documented in a study of cytomegalovirus exposure and HLA in healthy donors. Overall study context: An early release of data contained some 80 million unique TCRs, which came from HLA-typed donors.

The donors gave bone marrow, and they were healthy. Researchers ran the PCR with 60 Vbeta and 13 Jbeta primers. Data came from immunoSEQ multiplex PCR; TCRdb stores just in-frame clones and leaves some out. The table lists 91,000 or so clones. In germline, CDR1 is MNHEY, CDR2 SMNVEV (reference sequence). V was clipped by 6 bases and J by 4 bases, with 16 bases between them. The CDR3 loop spans 16 amino acids. The material sequenced was PBMCs. The V and J genes are TRBV27 and TRBJ1-6, with D possibly TRBD1 on 6 matching bases. This receptor was taken from a woman in her 30s in good health and CMV-seronegative. CDR3 in amino acids: CASRSRGNLYNSPLHF. As DNA, the CDR3 is TGTGCCAGCAGGTCTAGGGGGAACCTTTATAATTCACCCCTCCACTTT.